The source of this T cell receptor beta chain is a study of beta chain features in type 1 diabetes. Study-level points and caveats: Since sequencing was performed on cDNA, cells with high TCR expression could be over-represented.

Germline CDR1 and CDR2: SEHNR and FQNEAQ (reference sequence). V gave up 4 bases and J gave up 12 bases; unmatched junction bases: 7. The CDR3 runs 14 residues. The whole isolated RNA underwent reverse transcription, so sequencing captured expressed TCRB transcripts. Generated by immunoSEQ multiplex PCR, the TCRdb table keeps only in-frame clones and is missing some. Among 20,000 to 30,000 clones listed, over 60% were seen once. A word on this clone: Its antigen is still unknown.

This sequence joins TRBV7-9 and TRBJ2-6; 9 bases map to TRBD1. This clonotype was sampled from a woman aged 35 to 49 in good health. Sequenced sample: Tregs from blood. In nucleotides, the CDR3 is TGTGCCAGCAGCTACGGGACAGGGCGACCCGTCCTGACTTTC. This sequence encodes CASSYGTGRPVLTF.